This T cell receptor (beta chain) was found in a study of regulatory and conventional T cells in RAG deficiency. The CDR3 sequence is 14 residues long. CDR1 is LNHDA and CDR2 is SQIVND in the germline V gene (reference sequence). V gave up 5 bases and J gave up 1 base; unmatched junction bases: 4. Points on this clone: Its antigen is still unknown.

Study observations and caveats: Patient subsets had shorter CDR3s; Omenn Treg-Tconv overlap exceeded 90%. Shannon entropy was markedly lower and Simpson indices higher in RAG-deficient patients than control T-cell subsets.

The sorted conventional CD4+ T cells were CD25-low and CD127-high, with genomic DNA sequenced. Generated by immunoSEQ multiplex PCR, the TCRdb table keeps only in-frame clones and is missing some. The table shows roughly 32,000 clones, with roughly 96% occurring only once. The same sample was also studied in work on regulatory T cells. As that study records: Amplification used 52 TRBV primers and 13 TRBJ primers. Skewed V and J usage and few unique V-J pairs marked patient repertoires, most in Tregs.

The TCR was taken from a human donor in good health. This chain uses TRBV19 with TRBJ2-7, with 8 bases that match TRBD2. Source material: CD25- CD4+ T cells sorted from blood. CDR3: CASSRAGVSYEQYF. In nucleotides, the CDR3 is TGTGCCAGTAGTCGAGCGGGGGTGTCCTACGAGCAGTACTTC.